These T cell receptor beta chains were read from a single sample in a study of OX40 agonist ivuxolimab in advanced cancers. TCRdb keeps only in-frame clones here, not all; method: immunoSEQ multiplex PCR. The table lists more than 45,000 clones, about 89% of them singletons. The sample in question was CD4+ or CD8+ T cells sorted from blood, obtained in a trial of the OX40 agonist ivuxolimab. These receptors originate from an adult with an advanced solid tumor such as melanoma, head and neck, liver or kidney cancer. CDR3s include the opening cysteine and the closing phenylalanine or tryptophan. The D gene is left open where the match is weak. Rows may omit the clone size; those that give it use once, few, many or a size class.

v_call: TRBV18; d_call: -; clone_size: -; j_call: TRBJ1-5; cdr3_aa: CASSLRRENQPQHF; cdr3_nt: TGTGCCAGCTCCCTCCGACGGGAGAATCAGCCCCAGCATTTT
v_call: TRBV12-5; d_call: TRBD1; clone_size: -; j_call: TRBJ1-2; cdr3_aa: CASGLGTGTNYGYTF; cdr3_nt: TGTGCTAGTGGTTTGGGGACAGGGACGAACTATGGCTACACCTTC
v_call: TRBV25-1; d_call: -; clone_size: -; j_call: TRBJ1-2; cdr3_aa: CASSEYGQLYTF; cdr3_nt: TGTGCCAGCAGTGAATATGGCCAGCTCTACACCTTC
v_call: TRBV19; d_call: -; clone_size: -; j_call: TRBJ1-1; cdr3_aa: CASRPGSNTEAFF; cdr3_nt: TGTGCCAGTAGGCCGGGGTCGAACACTGAAGCTTTCTTT
v_call: TRBV7-8; d_call: TRBD1; clone_size: -; j_call: TRBJ2-2; cdr3_aa: CASSLQTGLGSGELFF; cdr3_nt: TGTGCCAGCAGCTTGCAGACAGGGCTAGGGTCCGGGGAGCTGTTTTTT
v_call: TRBV7-9; d_call: -; clone_size: -; j_call: TRBJ1-2; cdr3_aa: CASSSRVGGYTF; cdr3_nt: TGTGCCAGCAGCTCTCGGGTGGGAGGCTACACCTTC
v_call: TRBV9; d_call: -; clone_size: few; j_call: TRBJ2-7; cdr3_aa: CASSSDDGPPYEQYF; cdr3_nt: TGTGCCAGCAGCTCCGATGACGGACCTCCCTACGAGCAGTACTTC
v_call: TRBV19; d_call: -; clone_size: -; j_call: TRBJ1-5; cdr3_aa: CASSNFAGLGTVTQHF; cdr3_nt: TGTGCCAGTAGTAACTTCGCGGGCTTAGGAACGGTGACCCAGCATTTT
v_call: TRBV7-9; d_call: TRBD2; clone_size: -; j_call: TRBJ2-7; cdr3_aa: CAPGGEGSYEQYF; cdr3_nt: TGTGCCCCCGGGGGGGAGGGCTCCTACGAGCAGTACTTC
v_call: TRBV6-6; d_call: -; clone_size: -; j_call: TRBJ2-6; cdr3_aa: CASTHVGAGANVLTF; cdr3_nt: TGTGCCAGCACCCACGTGGGGGCTGGGGCCAACGTCCTGACTTTC
v_call: TRBV4-3; d_call: -; clone_size: -; j_call: TRBJ1-1; cdr3_aa: CASSRITHTEAFF; cdr3_nt: TGCGCCAGCAGCCGAATCACCCACACTGAAGCTTTCTTT
v_call: TRBV11-1; d_call: TRBD1; clone_size: -; j_call: TRBJ2-1; cdr3_aa: CASSLGQGLDEQFF; cdr3_nt: TGTGCCAGCAGCTTAGGACAGGGTTTGGATGAGCAGTTCTTC
v_call: TRBV27; d_call: TRBD1; clone_size: -; j_call: TRBJ1-1; cdr3_aa: CASSLITRGRTEAFF; cdr3_nt: TGTGCCAGCAGCCTTATCACCAGGGGGAGAACTGAAGCTTTCTTT
v_call: TRBV14; d_call: -; clone_size: once; j_call: TRBJ2-1; cdr3_aa: CASSLMNNEQFF; cdr3_nt: TGTGCCAGCAGCCTTATGAACAATGAGCAGTTCTTC
v_call: TRBV27; d_call: TRBD1; clone_size: -; j_call: TRBJ2-1; cdr3_aa: CASSHDRGEMFF; cdr3_nt: TGTGCCAGCAGTCACGACAGGGGAGAGATGTTCTTC
v_call: TRBV7-9; d_call: TRBD1; clone_size: -; j_call: TRBJ1-1; cdr3_aa: CASSLTGQGAEAFF; cdr3_nt: TGTGCCAGCAGCTTAACGGGACAGGGGGCTGAAGCTTTCTTT
v_call: TRBV6-6; d_call: -; clone_size: -; j_call: TRBJ1-4; cdr3_aa: CASGDATNEKLFF; cdr3_nt: TGTGCCAGCGGGGATGCAACTAATGAAAAACTGTTTTTT
v_call: TRBV19; d_call: -; clone_size: -; j_call: TRBJ1-1; cdr3_aa: CASSWGMNTEAFF; cdr3_nt: TGTGCCAGTAGTTGGGGGATGAACACTGAAGCTTTCTTT
v_call: TRBV5-8; d_call: -; clone_size: -; j_call: TRBJ1-5; cdr3_aa: CASSLVYTNQPQHF; cdr3_nt: TGTGCCAGCAGCTTGGTATACACTAATCAGCCCCAGCATTTT
v_call: TRBV7-9; d_call: TRBD1; clone_size: -; j_call: TRBJ1-4; cdr3_aa: CASSSPGEGAEKLFF; cdr3_nt: TGTGCCAGCAGTTCCCCTGGGGAGGGGGCTGAAAAACTGTTTTTT
v_call: TRBV6-6; d_call: -; clone_size: -; j_call: TRBJ2-5; cdr3_aa: CASSFDRHPPQETQYF; cdr3_nt: TGTGCCAGCAGCTTTGACAGGCACCCTCCGCAAGAGACCCAGTACTTC
v_call: TRBV5-1; d_call: TRBD2; clone_size: -; j_call: TRBJ2-3; cdr3_aa: CASSFSGRADTQYF; cdr3_nt: TGCGCCAGCAGCTTTAGCGGGAGAGCTGATACGCAGTATTTT
v_call: TRBV10-1; d_call: -; clone_size: once; j_call: TRBJ1-4; cdr3_aa: CASSDGTDEKLFF; cdr3_nt: TGCGCCAGCAGTGATGGAACAGACGAAAAACTGTTTTTT
v_call: TRBV19; d_call: -; clone_size: -; j_call: TRBJ2-1; cdr3_aa: CASSARDPDLDNEQFF; cdr3_nt: TGTGCCAGTAGTGCACGGGATCCCGATCTTGACAATGAGCAGTTCTTC
v_call: TRBV19; d_call: TRBD2; clone_size: -; j_call: TRBJ2-1; cdr3_aa: CASKGEGTPFAHEQFF; cdr3_nt: TGTGCCAGTAAAGGGGAGGGGACTCCCTTCGCCCATGAGCAGTTCTTC
v_call: TRBV7-9; d_call: TRBD2; clone_size: -; j_call: TRBJ2-1; cdr3_aa: CASSMGLADPVEQFF; cdr3_nt: TGTGCCAGCAGCATGGGACTAGCGGACCCTGTGGAGCAGTTCTTC
v_call: TRBV25-1; d_call: -; clone_size: -; j_call: TRBJ2-2; cdr3_aa: CASSGTNTGELFF; cdr3_nt: TGTGCCAGCAGTGGGACGAACACCGGGGAGCTGTTTTTT
v_call: TRBV19; d_call: -; clone_size: once; j_call: TRBJ2-7; cdr3_aa: CASSLGRNYEQYF; cdr3_nt: TGTGCCAGTAGTCTTGGCAGGAACTACGAGCAGTACTTC
v_call: TRBV6-5; d_call: -; clone_size: -; j_call: TRBJ1-1; cdr3_aa: CASSSPSRGDTEAFF; cdr3_nt: TGTGCCAGCAGTTCACCTAGCCGAGGGGATACTGAAGCTTTCTTT
v_call: TRBV27; d_call: -; clone_size: -; j_call: TRBJ1-1; cdr3_aa: CASSLMAGTEAFF; cdr3_nt: TGTGCCAGCAGTTTAATGGCAGGGACTGAAGCTTTCTTT
v_call: TRBV29-1; d_call: TRBD2; clone_size: -; j_call: TRBJ2-1; cdr3_aa: CSVEGAPGLAGTVSSYNEQFF; cdr3_nt: TGCAGCGTTGAAGGGGCCCCAGGGCTAGCGGGAACGGTCAGCTCCTACAATGAGCAGTTCTTC
v_call: TRBV4-3; d_call: -; clone_size: once; j_call: TRBJ2-1; cdr3_aa: CASSQGGATGSNEQFF; cdr3_nt: TGCGCCAGCAGCCAGGGCGGGGCGACCGGGAGCAATGAGCAGTTCTTC
v_call: TRBV7-9; d_call: TRBD1; clone_size: -; j_call: TRBJ2-1; cdr3_aa: CASRADRGWANEQFF; cdr3_nt: TGTGCCAGCAGGGCCGACAGGGGTTGGGCCAATGAGCAGTTCTTC
v_call: TRBV19; d_call: TRBD1; clone_size: -; j_call: TRBJ1-2; cdr3_aa: CASSAGTAWVWSYTF; cdr3_nt: TGTGCCAGTAGTGCTGGGACAGCATGGGTGTGGAGCTACACCTTC
v_call: TRBV7-8; d_call: -; clone_size: -; j_call: TRBJ2-5; cdr3_aa: CASSSPPLFAETQYF; cdr3_nt: TGTGCCAGCAGCTCCCCGCCGTTGTTTGCGGAGACCCAGTACTTC
v_call: TRBV10-3; d_call: TRBD1; clone_size: -; j_call: TRBJ1-5; cdr3_aa: CAISGTGNQPQHF; cdr3_nt: TGTGCCATCAGTGGGACAGGGAATCAGCCCCAGCATTTT
v_call: TRBV10-3; d_call: TRBD1; clone_size: -; j_call: TRBJ1-4; cdr3_aa: CAISESEGGLGEKLFF; cdr3_nt: TGTGCCATCAGTGAGTCGGAAGGGGGCCTAGGAGAAAAACTGTTTTTT
v_call: TRBV4-1; d_call: TRBD2; clone_size: -; j_call: TRBJ2-1; cdr3_aa: CASSGLAGGYNEQFF; cdr3_nt: TGCGCCAGCAGCGGACTAGCGGGAGGGTACAATGAGCAGTTCTTC
v_call: TRBV19; d_call: -; clone_size: -; j_call: TRBJ2-7; cdr3_aa: CASSRENVHEQYF; cdr3_nt: TGTGCCAGTAGTAGAGAAAACGTCCACGAGCAGTACTTC
v_call: TRBV7-9; d_call: -; clone_size: few; j_call: TRBJ1-6; cdr3_aa: CASSRREGYNSPLHF; cdr3_nt: TGTGCCAGCAGCCGGAGGGAGGGCTATAATTCACCCCTCCACTTT
v_call: TRBV4-2; d_call: -; clone_size: -; j_call: TRBJ2-2; cdr3_aa: CASSQGRWGEAGELFF; cdr3_nt: TGTGCCAGCAGCCAAGGGCGTTGGGGGGAGGCCGGGGAGCTGTTTTTT
v_call: TRBV27; d_call: -; clone_size: once; j_call: TRBJ2-3; cdr3_aa: CASSLTGQADTQYF; cdr3_nt: TGTGCCAGCAGTCTAACGGGGCAGGCAGATACGCAGTATTTT
v_call: TRBV30; d_call: -; clone_size: -; j_call: TRBJ2-7; cdr3_aa: CAWGVVVEGEQYF; cdr3_nt: TGTGCCTGGGGCGTTGTCGTGGAGGGGGAGCAGTACTTC
v_call: TRBV6-5; d_call: -; clone_size: -; j_call: TRBJ1-1; cdr3_aa: CASSFSRVLLNTEAFF; cdr3_nt: TGTGCCAGCAGTTTTTCCCGGGTACTTCTGAACACTGAAGCTTTCTTT
v_call: TRBV7-3; d_call: -; clone_size: -; j_call: TRBJ2-1; cdr3_aa: CASSFNLFDEQFF; cdr3_nt: TGTGCCAGCAGCTTTAATCTATTCGATGAGCAGTTCTTC
v_call: TRBV19; d_call: -; clone_size: -; j_call: TRBJ2-1; cdr3_aa: CASSIGEGTINNEQFF; cdr3_nt: TGTGCCAGTAGTATCGGGGAAGGGACCATTAACAATGAGCAGTTCTTC
v_call: TRBV19; d_call: TRBD2; clone_size: -; j_call: TRBJ2-1; cdr3_aa: CASSIATLAGANEQFF; cdr3_nt: TGTGCCAGTAGTATAGCTACCCTAGCGGGAGCGAATGAGCAGTTCTTC
v_call: TRBV29-1; d_call: TRBD2; clone_size: -; j_call: TRBJ2-3; cdr3_aa: CSAWGGGTDTQYF; cdr3_nt: TGCAGCGCCTGGGGAGGGGGCACAGATACGCAGTATTTT